The present entry profiles one T cell receptor beta chain with its context. The sample comes from a study of CD8+ T cells in alopecia areata. The overall study: It was 6 to 18 months of tofacitinib, and then there were 6 months off drug.

cDNA reverse transcribed from extracted RNA served as the sequencing template. Libraries were prepared by immunoSEQ multiplex PCR; TCRdb keeps only in-frame clonotypes and omits some of them. The sample has over 120,000 clones, roughly 50% seen once; the top ten hold approximately 6.5%. Collected material from alopecia areata patients comprised lesional scalp punch biopsies and peripheral blood. The CDR3 length is 16 residues. With V trimmed by 0 bases and J by 2 bases, 2 bases remained unmatched. Germline V gives CDR1 SGDLS, CDR2 YYNGEE. This sequence was found in a human donor with alopecia areata. This sample comprised CD4+ T cells sorted from blood, obtained at week 0. The rearrangement joins TRBV9 to TRBJ2-2, with 9 bases aligning to TRBD2. This CDR3 reads CASSVVGTSNTGELFF. As DNA, the CDR3 is TGTGCCAGCAGCGTAGTCGGGACTAGCAACACCGGGGAGCTGTTTTTT. Supplemented by reference TRBV9 and TRBJ2-2, the full variable domain reads DSGVTQTPKHLITATGQRVTLRCSPRSGDLSVYWYQQSLDQGLQFLIQYYNGEERAKGNILERFSAQQFPDLHSELNLSSLELGDSALYFCASSVVGTSNTGELFFGEGSRLTVL.